The 23 T cell receptor beta chains reported below all come from one sample, sequenced in a study of CD8 T cells in ankylosing spondylitis. Study findings and constraints: Apparently characteristic of ankylosing spondylitis blood was a TCR beta motif (roughly 8 highly homologous variants).

What these receptors recognize is not known. TCRdb analysed the 5' RACE reads with MiXCR anew, one entry per CDR3 protein. The sample yields 200,000 to 250,000 distinct CDR3 sequences, about 16% seen once. Material: blood, either unsorted or a sorted T cell fraction (not recorded which). Receptor source: a male donor with ankylosing spondylitis.

The chain couples TRBV27 to TRBJ2-2; TRBD2 is a possible D gene (6 bases). The germline V gene encodes CDR1 MNHEY and CDR2 SMNVEV (reference sequence). V gave up 4 bases and J gave up 5 bases, with 11 bases separating them. The CDR3 spans 14 residues. The CDR3 sequence is CASSWGVTTGELFF. In DNA, the CDR3 is TGTGCCAGCAGTTGGGGGGTGACGACCGGGGAGCTGTTTTTT.

Only a few counts were recorded for this clonotype. This chain connects TRBV4-3 to TRBJ2-1; D remains unclear. Trimming cost V 0 bases and J 5 bases, with 14 bases left between them. The germline gives CDR1 LGHNA, CDR2 YSLEER. The CDR3 length is 16 residues. CDR3 sequence: CASSQDGPALNNEQFF. The DNA for the CDR3 is TGCGCCAGCAGCCAAGATGGACCAGCCCTGAACAATGAGCAGTTCTTC.

The V gene is TRBV12-3 or TRBV12-4, the J gene TRBJ2-5; D gene unclear. V was cut by 3 bases and J by 2 bases, with 13 bases left in between. The CDR3 length is 15 residues. The CDR3 here is CASSFVTGLQETQYF. Written as DNA, the CDR3 is TGTGCCAGCAGTTTTGTAACCGGTTTACAAGAGACCCAGTACTTC.

The rearrangement uses TRBV9 and TRBJ1-5, with D unclear. The CDR3 totals 14 residues. Germline values: CDR1 SGDLS, CDR2 YYNGEE. Trimming took off 3 bases at V and 1 base at J, with 8 bases between the two ends. The CDR3, as DNA: TGTGCCAGCAGCGGAGAGAGAAGCAATCAGCCCCAGCATTTT. Translation: CASSGERSNQPQHF. Together with reference TRBV9 and TRBJ1-5, the CDR3 gives the full variable domain: DSGVTQTPKHLITATGQRVTLRCSPRSGDLSVYWYQQSLDQGLQFLIQYYNGEERAKGNILERFSAQQFPDLHSELNLSSLELGDSALYFCASSGERSNQPQHFGDGTRLSIL.

The rearrangement links TRBV11-2 to TRBJ2-4, with TRBD1 matching over 7 bases. V was pared by 8 bases and J by 11 bases, with 12 bases of the junction left unmatched. Germline assignment: CDR1 SGHAT and CDR2 FQNNGV. The CDR3 extends over 13 amino acids. CDR3 sequence reads: CASQTGLVPVQYF. As DNA, the CDR3 is TGTGCCAGCCAGACAGGGTTGGTCCCGGTTCAGTACTTC.

V and J are TRBV20-1 and TRBJ2-7; D may be TRBD1 (6 bases). The germline V gene has CDR1 DFQATT and CDR2 SNEGSKA (reference sequence). The CDR3 extends over 15 amino acids. V was clipped by 0 bases and J by 5 bases, with 17 bases between them. CDR3 residues: CSARDWAGAFDEQYF. The CDR3 DNA sequence: TGCAGTGCTAGAGATTGGGCAGGGGCTTTTGACGAGCAGTACTTC.

In its sample, this clonotype was seen a few times. V and J are TRBV27 and TRBJ1-2; a weak D match, TRBD1 (5 bases). The length of the CDR3 is 15 residues. Trimming removed 5 bases at V and 0 bases at J, with 13 bases between. CDR1 and CDR2 (germline): MNHEY, SMNVEV (reference sequence). CDR3 protein: CASSPSDITNYGYTF. In DNA, the CDR3 is TGTGCCAGCAGTCCCTCGGACATCACTAACTATGGCTACACCTTC.

J is TRBJ2-1 and V is TRBV7-3, with D possibly TRBD1 on 6 matching bases. The germline V gene encodes CDR1 SGHTA and CDR2 FQGTGA. The CDR3 spans 14 residues. The V end was cut by 5 bases, the J end by 4 bases, with 12 bases between. CDR3 nucleotides: TGTGCCAGCAGCAGGGGGACCGATTACAATGAGCAGTTCTTC. It specifies CASSRGTDYNEQFF.

V is TRBV20-1 and J is TRBJ1-2; no firm D call. The V gene lost 4 bases and the J gene lost 6 bases, with 18 bases spanning the gap. From germline, CDR1 is DFQATT and CDR2 SNEGSKA (reference sequence). This CDR3 region has 14 residues. CDR3 residues: CSATEDPESDGYTF. CDR3 DNA: TGCAGTGCTACCGAAGACCCCGAAAGTGATGGCTACACCTTC.

This clonotype has a handful of counts. This chain links TRBV5-1 with TRBJ2-5; D ambiguous. Trimming cost V 1 base and J 1 base, with 14 bases left between them. CDR1 SGHRS and CDR2 YFSETQ come from the germline V gene. The CDR3 sequence is 16 residues long. The CDR3 region is CASSLTPTESQETQYF. DNA for the CDR3: TGCGCCAGCAGCTTGACTCCAACAGAGAGCCAAGAGACCCAGTACTTC.

The genes are TRBV9 and TRBJ2-2; tentative D call: TRBD1 (6 bases). The V end was cut by 3 bases, the J end by 7 bases, with 7 bases between. Per the germline V gene, CDR1 is SGDLS and CDR2 is YYNGEE. This CDR3 has 12 amino acids. The DNA for the CDR3 is TGTGCCAGCAGCGAGACAGGCGGGGAGCTGTTTTTT. Residues: CASSETGGELFF.

The chain has TRBV28 and TRBJ1-5; no reliable D call. V lost 3 bases and J 0 bases, leaving 9 bases between the germline ends. CDR1 is MDHEN and CDR2 is SYDVKM in the germline V gene. This CDR3 spans 15 amino acids. The DNA of the CDR3 is TGTGCCAGCAGTTTGTTACACACTAGCAATCAGCCCCAGCATTTT. It translates to CASSLLHTSNQPQHF.

The CDR3 bases are TGTGCCAGCAGTTTATCGGGGACAGGGGCCTTGGGGGAGCTGTTTTTT. This codes for CASSLSGTGALGELFF. J is TRBJ2-2 and V is TRBV27, with 10 bases that match TRBD1. J gave up 8 bases and V 0 bases, and 6 bases lay outside the gene matches. The CDR3 covers 16 residues. Germline-derived CDR1 and CDR2 are MNHEY and SMNVEV (reference sequence).

At least ten counts were recorded for this clonotype. The V gene is TRBV3-1, the J gene TRBJ1-4; D might be TRBD1 (5 bases). Germline lookup yields CDR1 LGHDT and CDR2 YNNKEL (reference sequence). Trimming took off 0 bases at V and 7 bases at J, with 15 bases between the two ends. The CDR3 consists of 16 residues. The CDR3 is CASSQDLDRMGEKLFF. CDR3 in DNA: TGTGCCAGCAGCCAAGATCTCGACAGAATGGGTGAAAAACTGTTTTTT.

This clonotype was seen ten or more times. The chain has TRBV12-3 or TRBV12-4 and TRBJ2-3; a possible D gene is TRBD2 (5 bases). The CDR3 contains 16 residues. Trimming pared 1 base from V and 6 bases from J, leaving 17 bases between. The CDR3 sequence is CASSLGLRTSMDTQYF. The CDR3 DNA follows: TGTGCCAGCAGTTTAGGACTCCGGACTTCCATGGATACGCAGTATTTT.

This clonotype was counted a few times. This chain joins TRBV6-1 and TRBJ2-1, with D maybe TRBD1 (5 bases). Germline-derived CDR1 and CDR2 are MNHNS and SASEGT. V was clipped by 6 bases and J by 7 bases, with 19 bases between them. CDR3 length equals 15 residues. The CDR3 sequence is CASSLTGEDLNEQFF. The CDR3 nucleotides read TGTGCCAGCAGCCTCACAGGCGAGGACCTTAATGAGCAGTTCTTC.

This chain joins TRBV20-1 and TRBJ2-3; maybe TRBD2 (7 bases). Germline-derived CDR1 and CDR2 are DFQATT and SNEGSKA (reference sequence). The CDR3 runs 16 residues. V dropped 5 bases and J dropped 6 bases, with 24 bases sitting between them. CDR3 sequence (DNA): TGCAGTGCTGAACAATCCGAGGGGGGGGCCGGGGATACGCAGTATTTT. It is translated as CSAEQSEGGAGDTQYF.

Only a few counts were recorded for this clonotype. V and J are TRBV11-2 and TRBJ2-5; the match to TRBD2 covers 13 bases. J was trimmed by 5 bases and V by 2 bases; bases with no gene match: 8. Germline V CDR1 and CDR2: SGHAT, FQNNGV. This CDR3 region has 17 residues. The CDR3 spells CASSLWTSGGMDETQYF. Here the CDR3 DNA reads TGTGCCAGCAGCTTATGGACTAGCGGGGGAATGGATGAGACCCAGTACTTC.

This clonotype came up a few times. The chain recombines TRBV18 with TRBJ2-7, with 10 bases aligning to TRBD2. The CDR3 is made up of 16 amino acids. Germline-derived CDR1 and CDR2 are KGHSH and LQKENI. V trimming: 0 bases; J trimming: 0 bases; junction bases outside the gene matches: 2. CDR3 sequence reads: CASSPPGLATSYEQYF. The CDR3 coding sequence is TGTGCCAGCTCACCACCGGGACTAGCGACCTCCTACGAGCAGTACTTC.

Note on this clonotype: Relative to the germline gene, one junction end is altered; a read error may explain this. This chain connects TRBV27 to TRBJ2-1, with D possibly TRBD2 on 5 matching bases. The germline V gene has CDR1 MNHEY and CDR2 SMNVEV (reference sequence). The CDR3 loop spans 16 amino acids. This CDR3 reads CVSSLGAESSYNEQFF. The CDR3 nucleotides are TGTGTCAGCAGTCTGGGAGCGGAGAGCTCCTACAATGAGCAGTTCTTC.

The gene calls are TRBV9 and TRBJ2-5, with 12 bases fitting TRBD2. Trimming removed 0 bases from V and 0 bases from J; junction bases left unmatched: 6. The V gene's germline CDR1 is SGDLS and CDR2 YYNGEE. The CDR3 extends over 18 amino acids. CDR3 residues: CASSVGLAGVTYQETQYF. For the CDR3, the DNA is TGTGCCAGCAGCGTAGGACTAGCGGGGGTCACGTACCAAGAGACCCAGTACTTC. The full variable domain, with the rest looked up from reference TRBV9 and TRBJ2-5, is DSGVTQTPKHLITATGQRVTLRCSPRSGDLSVYWYQQSLDQGLQFLIQYYNGEERAKGNILERFSAQQFPDLHSELNLSSLELGDSALYFCASSVGLAGVTYQETQYFGPGTRLLVL.

This clonotype has only a few counts. This chain links TRBV9 with TRBJ2-3; unclear D gene. This CDR3 comprises 12 residues. The V end lost 3 bases, the J end lost 2 bases, and 4 bases lay between the germline ends. Germline values: CDR1 SGDLS, CDR2 YYNGEE. CDR3 nucleotides: TGTGCCAGCAGCGGGTTCACAGATACGCAGTATTTT. It codes for CASSGFTDTQYF.

This clonotype has a handful of counts. CDR3 in DNA: TGCGCCAGCAGCGAGGCAGGGACCTACGAGCAGTACTTC. It specifies CASSEAGTYEQYF. The rearrangement joins TRBV5-1 to TRBJ2-7, with D perhaps TRBD1 (5 bases). Germline V gives CDR1 SGHRS, CDR2 YFSETQ. V was cut by 4 bases and J by 2 bases, with 10 bases left in between. The CDR3 is made up of 13 amino acids.